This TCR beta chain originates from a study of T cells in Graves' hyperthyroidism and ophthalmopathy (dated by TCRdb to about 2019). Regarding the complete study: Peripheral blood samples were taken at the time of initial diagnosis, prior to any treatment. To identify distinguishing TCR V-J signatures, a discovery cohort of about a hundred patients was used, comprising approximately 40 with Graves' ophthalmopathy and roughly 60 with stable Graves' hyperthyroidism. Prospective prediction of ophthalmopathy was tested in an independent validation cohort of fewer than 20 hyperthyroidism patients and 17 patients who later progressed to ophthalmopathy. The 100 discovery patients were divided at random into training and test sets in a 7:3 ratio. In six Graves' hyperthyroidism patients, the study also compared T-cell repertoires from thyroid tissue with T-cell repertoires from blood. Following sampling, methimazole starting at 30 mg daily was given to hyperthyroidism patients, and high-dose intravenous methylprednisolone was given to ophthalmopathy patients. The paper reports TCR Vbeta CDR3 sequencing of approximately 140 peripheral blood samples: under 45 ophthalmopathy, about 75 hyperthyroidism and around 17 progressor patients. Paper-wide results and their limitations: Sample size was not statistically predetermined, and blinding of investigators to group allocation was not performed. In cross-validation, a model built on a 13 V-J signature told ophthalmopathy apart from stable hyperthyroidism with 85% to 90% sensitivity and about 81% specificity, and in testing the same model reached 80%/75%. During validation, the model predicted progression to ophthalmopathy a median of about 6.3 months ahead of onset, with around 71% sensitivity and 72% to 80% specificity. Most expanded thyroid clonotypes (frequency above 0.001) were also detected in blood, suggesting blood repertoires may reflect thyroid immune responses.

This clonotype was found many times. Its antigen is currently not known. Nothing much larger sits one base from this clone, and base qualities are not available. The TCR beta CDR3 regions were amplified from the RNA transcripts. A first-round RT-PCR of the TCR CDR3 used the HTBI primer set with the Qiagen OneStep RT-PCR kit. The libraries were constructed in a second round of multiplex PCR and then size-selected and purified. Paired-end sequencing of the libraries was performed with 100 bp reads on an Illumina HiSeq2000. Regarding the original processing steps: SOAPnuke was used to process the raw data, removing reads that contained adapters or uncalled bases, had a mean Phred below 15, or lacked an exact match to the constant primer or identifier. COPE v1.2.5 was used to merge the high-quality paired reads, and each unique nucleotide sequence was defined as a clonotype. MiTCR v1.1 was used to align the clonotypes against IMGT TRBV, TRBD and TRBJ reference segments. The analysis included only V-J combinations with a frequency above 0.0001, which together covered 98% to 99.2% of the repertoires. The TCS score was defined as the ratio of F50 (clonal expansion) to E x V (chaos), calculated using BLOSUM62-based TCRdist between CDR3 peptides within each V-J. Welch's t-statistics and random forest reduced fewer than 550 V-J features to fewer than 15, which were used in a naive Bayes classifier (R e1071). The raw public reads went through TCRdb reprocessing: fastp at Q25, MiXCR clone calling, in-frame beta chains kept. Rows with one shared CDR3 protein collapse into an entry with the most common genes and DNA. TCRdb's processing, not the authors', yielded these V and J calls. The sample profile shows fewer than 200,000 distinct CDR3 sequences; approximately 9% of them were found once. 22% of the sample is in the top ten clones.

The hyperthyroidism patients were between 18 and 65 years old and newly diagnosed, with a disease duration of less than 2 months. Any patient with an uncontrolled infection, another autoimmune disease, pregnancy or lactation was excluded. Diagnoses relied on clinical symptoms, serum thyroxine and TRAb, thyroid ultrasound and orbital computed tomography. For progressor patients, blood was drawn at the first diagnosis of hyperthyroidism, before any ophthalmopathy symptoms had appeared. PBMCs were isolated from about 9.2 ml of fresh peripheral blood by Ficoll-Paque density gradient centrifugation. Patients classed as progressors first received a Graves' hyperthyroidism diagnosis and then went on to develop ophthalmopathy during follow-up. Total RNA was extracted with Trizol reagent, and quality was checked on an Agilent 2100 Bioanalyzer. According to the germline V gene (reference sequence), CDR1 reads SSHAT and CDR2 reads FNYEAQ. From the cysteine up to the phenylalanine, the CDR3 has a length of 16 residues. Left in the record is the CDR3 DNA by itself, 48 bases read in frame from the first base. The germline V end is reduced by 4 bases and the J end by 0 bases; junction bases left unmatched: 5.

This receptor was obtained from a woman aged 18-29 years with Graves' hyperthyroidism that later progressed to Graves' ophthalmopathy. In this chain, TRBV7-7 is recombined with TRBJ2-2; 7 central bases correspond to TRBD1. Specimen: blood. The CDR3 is CASSSRQGPNTGELFF. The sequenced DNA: TGTGCCAGCAGCTCGAGACAGGGACCGAACACCGGGGAGCTGTTTTTT.